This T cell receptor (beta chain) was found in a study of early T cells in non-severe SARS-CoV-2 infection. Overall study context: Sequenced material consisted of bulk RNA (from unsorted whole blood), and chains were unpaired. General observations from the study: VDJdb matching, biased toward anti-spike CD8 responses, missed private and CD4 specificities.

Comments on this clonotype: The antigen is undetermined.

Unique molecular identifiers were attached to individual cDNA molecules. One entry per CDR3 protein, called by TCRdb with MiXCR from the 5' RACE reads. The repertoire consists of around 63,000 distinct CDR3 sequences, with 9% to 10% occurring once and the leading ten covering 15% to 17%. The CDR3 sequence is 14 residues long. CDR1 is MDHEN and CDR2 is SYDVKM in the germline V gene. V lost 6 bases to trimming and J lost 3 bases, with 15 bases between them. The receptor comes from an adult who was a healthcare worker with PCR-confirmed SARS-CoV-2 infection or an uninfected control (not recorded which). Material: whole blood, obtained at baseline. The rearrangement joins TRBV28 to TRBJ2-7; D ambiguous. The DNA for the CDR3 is TGTGCCAGCAGCCGCAGGATCCCTCGCTACGAGCAGTACTTC. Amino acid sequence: CASSRRIPRYEQYF.